These 25 T cell receptor beta chains originate from one sample sequenced in a study of T cell responses to AZD1222 COVID-19 vaccine. Only in-frame clones appear in the TCRdb table, and some are missing; sequencing was by immunoSEQ multiplex PCR. The data contain about 130,000 clones, approximately 93% of them singletons. The specimen was peripheral blood, collected on day 0 of AZD1222 vaccination. These receptors all stem from an adult in good health.

V usage is TRBV12-3 or TRBV12-4 and J usage is TRBJ1-1; D is unresolved. V was shortened by 7 bases and J by 3 bases, with 12 bases between the two germline ends. CDR3 size: 13 residues. CDR3 bases: TGTGCCAGCACCCCTGGAGAGTACACTGAAGCTTTCTTT. It is translated as CASTPGEYTEAFF.

The chain combines TRBV6-6 with TRBJ1-2; D is unclear. CDR1 and CDR2 from the germline V gene are MNHNY and SVGAGI (reference sequence). The CDR3 consists of 13 residues. V was clipped by 6 bases and J by 6 bases, with 14 bases between them. The CDR3 region is CASRDRAGHGYTF. CDR3 nucleotide sequence: TGTGCCAGCAGGGACCGAGCCGGGCATGGCTACACCTTC.

V is TRBV3-1 (or the pseudogene TRBV3-2) and J is TRBJ1-1; 7 bases map to TRBD1. The trim removed 5 bases at V and 5 bases at J, leaving 8 bases unmatched. Per germline, CDR1 LGHDT and CDR2 YNNKEL (reference sequence). The CDR3 has 14 amino acids. CDR3 DNA: TGTGCCAGCAGCTTAACAGGGGAAGATACTGAAGCTTTCTTT. Its translation: CASSLTGEDTEAFF.

V usage is TRBV5-6 and J usage is TRBJ1-4, with 10 bases lining up with TRBD1. CDR1 and CDR2 from the germline V gene are SGHDT and YYEEEE. The V and J ends lost 3 bases and 4 bases, in that order; junction bases with no gene match: 3. The CDR3 extends over 15 amino acids. The CDR3 DNA follows: TGTGCCAGCAGCTCGACAGGGGGCCGTAATGAAAAACTGTTTTTT. Protein product: CASSSTGGRNEKLFF. The full variable domain, its missing parts supplied by reference TRBV5-6 and TRBJ1-4, is DAGVTQSPTHLIKTRGQQVTLRCSPKSGHDTVSWYQQALGQGPQFIFQYYEEEERQRGNFPDRFSGHQFPNYSSELNVNALLLGDSALYLCASSSTGGRNEKLFFGSGTQLSVL.

The V call is TRBV6-5, the J call TRBJ2-5, with 7 bases matching TRBD1. The CDR3 loop spans 12 amino acids. The germline V gene has CDR1 MNHEY and CDR2 SVGAGI. The ends lost 8 bases at V and 7 bases at J; junction bases unmatched: 7. CDR3 in DNA: TGTGCCAGCGGGACAGATATGAGGACCCAGTACTTC. It translates to CASGTDMRTQYF.

The V gene is TRBV2, the J gene TRBJ1-1; the match to TRBD1 covers 8 bases. J gave up 6 bases and V 3 bases, and 6 bases lay outside the gene matches. From germline, CDR1 is SNHLY and CDR2 FYNNEI. The CDR3 runs 14 residues. CDR3 sequence (DNA): TGTGCCAGCAGTGATGAGCAGGGGGCCCCTGAAGCTTTCTTT. Translating gives CASSDEQGAPEAFF.

The chain uses TRBV14 and TRBJ1-1; D gene uncertain. V lost 3 bases, J lost 5 bases, and 10 bases lay in between. Germline V gene sequence: CDR1 SGHDN, CDR2 FVKESK. The CDR3 runs to 13 residues. The CDR3 sequence is CASSQRVTTEAFF. The CDR3 DNA reads TGTGCCAGCAGCCAGAGGGTTACTACTGAAGCTTTCTTT.

The J gene is TRBJ1-1, the V gene TRBV2; D remains ambiguous. The CDR3 is made up of 12 amino acids. Trimming left V 7 bases short and J 1 base short, with 7 bases between. Looked up from germline, CDR1 is SNHLY and CDR2 is FYNNEI. The CDR3 nucleotides read TGTGCCAGCACTGGGGAGAACACTGAAGCTTTCTTT. Translated, it gives CASTGENTEAFF.

A note on this clone: At one end, the junction sequence differs from germline, possibly due to a read error. Distinct nucleotide sequences in the sample also encode this CDR3. The chain uses TRBV18 and TRBJ1-1; D is undetermined. The CDR3 has 13 residues. CDR1 and CDR2 from the germline V gene are KGHSH and LQKENI. The CDR3 DNA is TGTGCCAGCTCCCCACGGGGGAACACTGAAGCTTTCTTT. This sequence encodes CASSPRGNTEAFF.

The chain couples TRBV4-1 to TRBJ1-6; D is possibly TRBD1 (6 bases). CDR3 length equals 16 residues. V was cut by 0 bases and J by 4 bases, with 10 bases left in between. Germline V gene sequence: CDR1 MGHRA, CDR2 YSYEKL. CDR3 amino acids: CASSQDGGQYNSPLHF. CDR3 nucleotide sequence: TGCGCCAGCAGCCAAGACGGGGGACAATATAATTCACCCCTCCACTTT.

J is TRBJ1-5 and V is TRBV19; D gene ambiguous. The V and J ends lost 4 bases and 3 bases respectively, with 16 bases between them. This CDR3 is 16 amino acids long. The germline CDR1 and CDR2 sequences are LNHDA and SQIVND (reference sequence). The CDR3 region has the DNA TGTGCCAGTAGTACTCTCTACGGACTGATCAATCAGCCCCAGCATTTT. Protein product: CASSTLYGLINQPQHF.

On this clone itself: The same CDR3 arises from other DNA sequences in this sample as well. This chain's CDR3 is CASSLVYNEQFF. CDR3 nucleotide sequence: TGTGCCAGCAGTTTAGTTTACAATGAGCAGTTCTTC. The V gene is TRBV12-3 or TRBV12-4, the J gene TRBJ2-1, with D unclear. Trimming pared 1 base from V and 4 bases from J, leaving 2 bases between. This CDR3 is 12 amino acids long.

The chain links TRBV15 to TRBJ1-6; maybe TRBD1 (5 bases). The CDR3 loop spans 13 amino acids. Trimming took 6 bases from V and 10 from J, leaving 13 bases between them. From germline, CDR1 is LNHNV and CDR2 YYDKDF (reference sequence). CDR3 loop: CATRKGYESPLHF. The CDR3 region has the DNA TGTGCCACCAGGAAGGGGTATGAGTCACCCCTCCACTTT. The complete variable domain, with remaining parts taken from reference TRBV15 and TRBJ1-6, reads DAMVIQNPRYQVTQFGKPVTLSCSQTLNHNVMYWYQQKSSQAPKLLFHYYDKDFNNEADTPDNFQSRRPNTSFCFLDIRSPGLGDTAMYLCATRKGYESPLHFGNGTRLTVT.

CDR3 region: CASSLGGSLNNEQFF. CDR3 sequence (DNA): TGCGCCAGCAGCTTAGGAGGGTCCCTCAACAATGAGCAGTTCTTC. This chain uses TRBV5-1 with TRBJ2-1; D perhaps matches TRBD2 (6 bases). This CDR3 contains 15 residues. Germline V gives CDR1 SGHRS, CDR2 YFSETQ. Trimming removed 2 bases from V and 5 bases from J, with 14 bases in between. The entire variable domain, with the rest obtained from reference TRBV5-1 and TRBJ2-1, is as follows: KAGVTQTPRYLIKTRGQQVTLSCSPISGHRSVSWYQQTPGQGLQFLFEYFSETQRNKGNFPGRFSGRQFSNSRSEMNVSTLELGDSALYLCASSLGGSLNNEQFFGPGTRLTVL.

The rearrangement uses TRBV5-1 and TRBJ2-2; the match to TRBD2 covers 8 bases. Unmatched junction bases numbered 8, after V lost 4 bases and J lost 6 bases. The germline gives CDR1 SGHRS, CDR2 YFSETQ. The CDR3 sequence is 15 residues long. As DNA, the CDR3 is TGCGCCAGCAGCGATGTAGCGGGACCCGCCGGGGAGCTGTTTTTT. Its translation is CASSDVAGPAGELFF.

This sequence joins TRBV6-6 and TRBJ1-6, with 7 nucleotides matching TRBD1. Germline-derived CDR1 and CDR2 are MNHNY and SVGAGI (reference sequence). Trimming removed 5 bases from V and 7 bases from J; junction bases left unmatched: 5. The CDR3 extends over 14 amino acids. CDR3 in DNA: TGTGCCAGCAGTCCCCAGGACAGGAATTCACCCCTCCACTTT. Translation: CASSPQDRNSPLHF.

V is TRBV6-5 and J is TRBJ1-2; D is unclear. The germline V gene encodes CDR1 MNHEY and CDR2 SVGAGI. This CDR3 has 13 amino acids. Trimming cost V 0 bases and J 4 bases, with 6 bases left between them. CDR3 nucleotide sequence: TGTGCCAGCAGTTACTCGAGGAGCTATGGCTACACCTTC. Translating it yields CASSYSRSYGYTF.

The V gene is TRBV6-1, the J gene TRBJ1-2; TRBD1 is a possible D gene (5 bases). V was clipped by 1 base and J by 4 bases, with 19 bases between them. This CDR3 has 17 residues. The V gene's germline CDR1 is MNHNS and CDR2 SASEGT. The CDR3 DNA reads TGTGCCAGCAGTGAAGAAGGTAGAGGGGTTGGGCCCTATGGCTACACCTTC. Translation: CASSEEGRGVGPYGYTF.

In its sample, this clone was seen once. The CDR3 bases are TGTGCCAGCAGCTTAGCGAGGGGGCATCAGCCCCAGCATTTT. It yields the protein CASSLARGHQPQHF. The J gene is TRBJ1-5, the V gene TRBV7-2; 7 bases map to TRBD1. Germline V gives CDR1 SGHTA, CDR2 FQGNSA. V shed 0 bases, J shed 5 bases, and the junction held 1 base outside the gene matches. The CDR3 extends over 14 amino acids. The entire variable domain, with the rest obtained from reference TRBV7-2 and TRBJ1-5, is as follows: GAGVSQSPSNKVTEKGKDVELRCDPISGHTALYWYRQSLGQGLEFLIYFQGNSAPDKSGLPSDRFSAERTGGSVSTLTIQRTQQEDSAVYLCASSLARGHQPQHFGDGTRLSIL.

The chain has TRBV12-5 and TRBJ1-3; no definite D call. Trimming took 3 bases from V and 4 from J, leaving 7 bases between them. Germline lookup yields CDR1 LGHNT and CDR2 FRNRAP. CDR3 length: 13 residues. The CDR3 coding sequence is TGTGCTAGTGGTTTTGACCGGGGAAACACCATATATTTT. Translation: CASGFDRGNTIYF.

J is TRBJ2-3 and V is TRBV9, with 8 nucleotides matching TRBD2. V lost 0 bases, J lost 2 bases, and 5 bases stayed unmatched. The CDR3 length is 16 residues. Germline V lookup: CDR1 SGDLS, CDR2 YYNGEE. The CDR3 sequence: CASSVEGGGFTDTQYF. Here the CDR3 DNA reads TGTGCCAGCAGCGTAGAAGGCGGGGGGTTCACAGATACGCAGTATTTT.

The chain couples TRBV5-1 to TRBJ1-2; tentatively, D is TRBD1 (6 bases). CDR3 size: 13 residues. Germline V gene lookup returns CDR1 SGHRS and CDR2 YFSETQ. With 4 bases removed from V and 5 bases from J, the gap between germline ends came to 12 bases. The chain's CDR3 is CASSVDRPYGYTF. The CDR3 bases are TGCGCCAGCAGCGTAGACAGGCCTTATGGCTACACCTTC.

V is TRBV13 and J is TRBJ1-2; 8 bases line up with TRBD1. Germline V CDR1 and CDR2: PRHDT, FYEKMQ (reference sequence). The CDR3 loop spans 18 amino acids. V gave up 7 bases and J gave up 0 bases; unmatched junction bases: 16. CDR3 protein: CASTPPPGDRRANYGYTF. The CDR3, as DNA: TGTGCCAGCACCCCACCTCCGGGGGACAGGAGAGCTAACTATGGCTACACCTTC.

This sequence joins TRBV9 and TRBJ2-6, with no clear D. Trimming pared 5 bases from V and 1 base from J, leaving 4 bases between. The CDR3 is 13 amino acids. Germline V gene sequence: CDR1 SGDLS, CDR2 YYNGEE. CDR3 residues: CASRGSGANVLTF. The CDR3 DNA is TGTGCCAGCAGGGGATCTGGGGCCAACGTCCTGACTTTC.

V gene TRBV3-1 (or the pseudogene TRBV3-2) combines with J gene TRBJ2-7; TRBD2 matches at 14 bases. CDR1 is LGHDT and CDR2 is YNNKEL in the germline V gene (reference sequence). The CDR3 consists of 16 residues. V was pared by 2 bases and J by 3 bases, with 3 bases of the junction left unmatched. This CDR3 reads CASSQQGLAGGYEQYF. CDR3 DNA sequence: TGTGCCAGCAGCCAACAAGGACTAGCGGGGGGCTACGAGCAGTACTTC.